This TCR beta chain emerged from a study of CD8+CD57+ T cells in acquired aplastic anemia. Study in general: When averaged, DNA from sorted CD4+ and CD8+ cells came to 3 to 3.5 ug. General study points: Patients showed no significant difference from controls in CD8+ Simpson's diversity.

Individuals selected for sequencing had exhibited CD8+CD57+ cell expansion on flow cytometry. Each patient gave a blood sample that was collected before any therapy had been received. The CDR3 totals 14 residues. CDR1 and CDR2 (germline): LNHDA, SQIVND (reference sequence). V was cut by 3 bases and J by 1 base, with 8 bases left in between. Concerning this clonotype: The antigen remains unidentified.

Researchers used genomic DNA as the template to profile TCR beta VDJ and CDR3. From the reads, TCRdb called clonotypes with MiXCR, one entry per CDR3 protein. Found here are around 200,000 distinct CDR3 sequences, around 50% of them singletons; the top ten hold around 13%. This receptor was taken from a human donor with aplastic anemia. Input material: sorted CD4+, CD8+, or CD8+CD57+ T cells (not recorded which) from PBMCs. The chain couples TRBV19 to TRBJ2-3; no clear D gene. CDR3 in amino acids: CASSIWSGTDTQYF. CDR3 DNA: TGTGCCAGTAGTATTTGGTCCGGCACAGATACGCAGTATTTT.